This T cell receptor (beta chain) was identified in a study of blood T cell repertoires in COVID-19. Across the study: T cells, B-cell-depleted T cells, or PBMCs provided the cDNA or gDNA that served as material.

V was clipped by 9 bases and J by 2 bases; unmatched bases: 10. The CDR3 has 14 amino acids. The germline V gene encodes CDR1 SGHTS and CDR2 YDEGEE. This table comes from immunoSEQ multiplex PCR, and its TCRdb copy is limited to in-frame clones, with some not included. The sample contains 110,000 or so clones, about 74% of which appear only once. Sequenced material: peripheral blood. The J gene is TRBJ1-1, the V gene TRBV5-8; TRBD1 matches 7 bases. The sequence was collected from a human donor in a cohort sampled during active COVID-19. This chain's CDR3 is CAIGDTGVNTEAFF. CDR3 DNA: TGTGCCATAGGAGATACAGGGGTTAACACTGAAGCTTTCTTT.